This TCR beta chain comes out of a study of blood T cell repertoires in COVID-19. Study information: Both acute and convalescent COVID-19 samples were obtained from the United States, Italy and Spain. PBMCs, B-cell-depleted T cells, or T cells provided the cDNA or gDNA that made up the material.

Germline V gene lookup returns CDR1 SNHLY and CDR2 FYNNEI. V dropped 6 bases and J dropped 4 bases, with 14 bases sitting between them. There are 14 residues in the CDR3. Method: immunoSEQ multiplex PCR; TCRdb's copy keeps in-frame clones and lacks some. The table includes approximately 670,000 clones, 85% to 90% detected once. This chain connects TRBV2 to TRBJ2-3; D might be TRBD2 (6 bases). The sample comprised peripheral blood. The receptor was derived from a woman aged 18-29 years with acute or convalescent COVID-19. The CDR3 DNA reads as TGTGCCAGCAGGACTAGTCCACGGGCAGATACGCAGTATTTT. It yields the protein CASRTSPRADTQYF.